This T cell receptor beta chain originates from a study of Ad26.COV2.S vaccination and SARS-CoV-2 variants. About the study: Intramuscular Ad26.COV2.S at 5x10^10 or 1x10^11 viral particles.

Only one count was recorded for this clone. Described treatment: approximately 18 received Ad26.COV2.S at low or high dose, single or two shots; five or six received placebo; per-sample allocation not given. Samples analyzed were those drawn on day 63 after the first vaccine or placebo injection. The study used a vaccine consisting of an Ad26 vector that expressed Wuhan-strain SARS-CoV-2 spike. V was trimmed by 5 bases and J by 1 base, leaving 8 bases between them. The CDR3 length is 12 residues. The V gene's germline CDR1 is GTSNPN and CDR2 SVGIG (reference sequence). This table comes from immunoSEQ multiplex PCR, and its TCRdb copy is limited to in-frame clones, with some not included. There are 400,000 to 500,000 clones in the sample; roughly nine tenths occur only once, and around 2.6% lies in the top ten.

This receptor was taken from a person aged 18-65 years who received the Ad26.COV2.S COVID-19 vaccine or a placebo. The sequencing used peripheral blood, collected in a trial of Ad26.COV2.S vaccine versus placebo. The gene calls are TRBV30 and TRBJ1-1; D gene uncertain. CDR3 DNA: TGTGCCTGGGAGGGTCCGAACACTGAAGCTTTCTTT. Protein: CAWEGPNTEAFF.